A selection of T cell receptor beta chains follows, all from one sample in a study of cytomegalovirus exposure and HLA in healthy donors. Sequencing used immunoSEQ multiplex PCR; TCRdb keeps in-frame clones, though not all of them. The sample holds over 150,000 clones, more than 70% seen once. Sequencing was done on a sample of PBMCs. The receptors were sampled from a male donor in good health and CMV-seronegative. Each CDR3 is given with its conserved first and last residue. The D gene is left open where the match is weak. Some rows mark clone size as missing; the rest say once, few, many or name a class of expanded clone.

J gene: TRBJ2-2; V gene: TRBV27; D gene: TRBD1; clone size: NA; CDR3 protein: CASSYRGGELFF; CDR3 DNA: TGTGCCAGCAGTTACAGGGGGGGGGAGCTGTTTTTT
J gene: TRBJ1-1; V gene: TRBV7-9; D gene: NA; clone size: few; CDR3 protein: CASSLQLQVNTEAFF; CDR3 DNA: TGTGCCAGCAGCTTACAGTTACAGGTTAACACTGAAGCTTTCTTT
J gene: TRBJ1-3; V gene: TRBV5-1; D gene: NA; clone size: NA; CDR3 protein: CASSYGDAGNTIYF; CDR3 DNA: TGCGCCAGCAGCTACGGGGATGCTGGAAACACCATATATTTT
J gene: TRBJ2-5; V gene: TRBV4-2; D gene: NA; clone size: NA; CDR3 protein: CASSQRRGETQYF; CDR3 DNA: TGTGCCAGCAGCCAGAGGAGAGGGGAGACCCAGTACTTC
J gene: TRBJ1-5; V gene: TRBV7-8; D gene: NA; clone size: NA; CDR3 protein: CASSLVRGGQPQHF; CDR3 DNA: TGTGCCAGCAGCTTAGTGAGGGGAGGGCAGCCCCAGCATTTT
J gene: TRBJ1-5; V gene: TRBV30; D gene: TRBD1; clone size: NA; CDR3 protein: CAWGINRGENQPQHF; CDR3 DNA: TGTGCCTGGGGGATAAACAGGGGGGAAAATCAGCCCCAGCATTTT
J gene: TRBJ1-3; V gene: TRBV28; D gene: NA; clone size: NA; CDR3 protein: CASIEHRSGNTIYF; CDR3 DNA: TGTGCCAGCATTGAGCACCGCTCTGGAAACACCATATATTTT
J gene: TRBJ1-5; V gene: TRBV27; D gene: NA; clone size: NA; CDR3 protein: CASSVRGYSNQPQHF; CDR3 DNA: TGTGCCAGCAGTGTCCGGGGTTACAGCAATCAGCCCCAGCATTTT
J gene: TRBJ2-1; V gene: TRBV7-8; D gene: TRBD2; clone size: NA; CDR3 protein: CASSGIASGDYNEQFF; CDR3 DNA: TGTGCCAGCAGCGGAATAGCTAGCGGAGACTACAATGAGCAGTTCTTC
J gene: TRBJ2-3; V gene: TRBV4-1; D gene: NA; clone size: NA; CDR3 protein: CASSQDRGYTQYF; CDR3 DNA: TGCGCCAGCAGCCAAGATCGGGGGTATACGCAGTATTTT
J gene: TRBJ1-2; V gene: TRBV6-1; D gene: NA; clone size: NA; CDR3 protein: CASRPNKNYYGYTF; CDR3 DNA: TGTGCCAGCAGACCCAATAAGAACTACTATGGCTACACCTTC
J gene: TRBJ1-2; V gene: TRBV21-1; D gene: NA; clone size: NA; CDR3 protein: CASSLSPRDRGRGYTF; CDR3 DNA: TGTGCCAGCAGCCTCTCTCCCAGGGACAGGGGACGGGGCTACACCTTC
J gene: TRBJ1-2; V gene: TRBV5-1; D gene: TRBD1; clone size: NA; CDR3 protein: CASSYGQGRGGYTF; CDR3 DNA: TGCGCCAGCAGCTACGGACAGGGCCGGGGAGGCTACACCTTC
J gene: TRBJ1-2; V gene: TRBV4-2; D gene: TRBD1; clone size: NA; CDR3 protein: CASLSTGGVGPWDGYTF; CDR3 DNA: TGTGCCAGCTTATCGACAGGGGGAGTCGGTCCCTGGGATGGCTACACCTTC
J gene: TRBJ2-3; V gene: TRBV5-8; D gene: NA; clone size: NA; CDR3 protein: CASSLGEDTQYF; CDR3 DNA: TGTGCCAGCAGCTTGGGCGAAGATACGCAGTATTTT
J gene: TRBJ2-7; V gene: TRBV5-8; D gene: NA; clone size: NA; CDR3 protein: CASRGRRGAYEQYF; CDR3 DNA: TGTGCCAGCAGGGGCCGTCGGGGGGCATACGAGCAGTACTTC
J gene: TRBJ2-7; V gene: TRBV5-4; D gene: TRBD2; clone size: few; CDR3 protein: CASSLARGGYEQYF; CDR3 DNA: TGTGCCAGCAGCTTGGCGCGGGGGGGCTACGAGCAGTACTTC
J gene: TRBJ2-1; V gene: TRBV6-5; D gene: TRBD1; clone size: NA; CDR3 protein: CASSHSTGSYNEQFF; CDR3 DNA: TGTGCCAGCAGCCACTCGACAGGGTCCTACAATGAGCAGTTCTTC
J gene: TRBJ1-1; V gene: TRBV5-6; D gene: NA; clone size: few; CDR3 protein: CASSLRSGGNTEAFF; CDR3 DNA: TGTGCCAGCAGCTTGAGGTCGGGGGGGAACACTGAAGCTTTCTTT
J gene: TRBJ2-7; V gene: TRBV6-5; D gene: NA; clone size: NA; CDR3 protein: CASSPSKIREQYF; CDR3 DNA: TGTGCCAGCAGTCCTAGCAAGATACGGGAGCAGTACTTC
J gene: TRBJ2-7; V gene: TRBV4-1; D gene: TRBD1; clone size: NA; CDR3 protein: CASSQASGQGQYEQYF; CDR3 DNA: TGCGCCAGCAGCCAAGCTTCGGGACAGGGTCAGTACGAGCAGTACTTC
J gene: TRBJ2-7; V gene: TRBV6-5; D gene: NA; clone size: once; CDR3 protein: CASSYSQTPYEQYF; CDR3 DNA: TGTGCCAGCAGTTACTCCCAGACTCCCTACGAGCAGTACTTC
J gene: TRBJ2-7; V gene: TRBV18; D gene: NA; clone size: NA; CDR3 protein: CASSPPFRTGGLHEQYF; CDR3 DNA: TGTGCCAGCTCACCACCATTTCGGACAGGAGGGCTTCACGAGCAGTACTTC
J gene: TRBJ1-1; V gene: TRBV10-3; D gene: TRBD1; clone size: NA; CDR3 protein: CAIRTGQGTEAFF; CDR3 DNA: TGTGCCATCAGGACCGGACAGGGCACTGAAGCTTTCTTT
J gene: TRBJ2-7; V gene: TRBV18; D gene: NA; clone size: NA; CDR3 protein: CASPPPSRQTYEQYF; CDR3 DNA: TGTGCCAGCCCACCACCCTCCAGGCAAACCTACGAGCAGTACTTC
J gene: TRBJ1-2; V gene: TRBV5-1; D gene: NA; clone size: NA; CDR3 protein: CASSGGAHGYTF; CDR3 DNA: TGCGCCAGCAGCGGTGGGGCGCATGGCTACACCTTC
J gene: TRBJ2-2; V gene: TRBV4-1; D gene: TRBD2; clone size: once; CDR3 protein: CASSQDLTSGGNTGELFF; CDR3 DNA: TGCGCCAGCAGCCAAGATCTGACTAGCGGGGGTAACACCGGGGAGCTGTTTTTT
J gene: TRBJ2-1; V gene: TRBV6-1; D gene: TRBD2; clone size: once; CDR3 protein: CASSEARGGNYNEQFF; CDR3 DNA: TGTGCCAGCAGTGAAGCGCGGGGGGGCAATTACAATGAGCAGTTCTTC
J gene: TRBJ1-2; V gene: TRBV7-8; D gene: NA; clone size: NA; CDR3 protein: CASSLVGARSGYTF; CDR3 DNA: TGTGCCAGCAGCTTAGTAGGAGCCCGGTCGGGCTACACCTTC
J gene: TRBJ2-2; V gene: TRBV7-7; D gene: NA; clone size: few; CDR3 protein: CASSLVLGWELFF; CDR3 DNA: TGTGCCAGCAGCTTAGTGTTGGGCTGGGAGCTGTTTTTT
J gene: TRBJ1-1; V gene: TRBV2; D gene: NA; clone size: NA; CDR3 protein: CASSSQGWTEAFF; CDR3 DNA: TGTGCCAGCAGTTCACAGGGTTGGACTGAAGCTTTCTTT
J gene: TRBJ1-1; V gene: TRBV28; D gene: NA; clone size: NA; CDR3 protein: CASSLLGGAGAFF; CDR3 DNA: TGTGCCAGCAGTCTCCTCGGCGGGGCGGGAGCTTTCTTT
J gene: TRBJ2-5; V gene: TRBV5-6; D gene: NA; clone size: NA; CDR3 protein: CASSLYQETQYF; CDR3 DNA: TGTGCCAGCAGCTTGTATCAAGAGACCCAGTACTTC
J gene: TRBJ2-4; V gene: TRBV6-6; D gene: NA; clone size: once; CDR3 protein: CASSYTTKNIQYF; CDR3 DNA: TGTGCCAGCAGTTACACTACCAAAAACATTCAGTACTTC
J gene: TRBJ2-2; V gene: TRBV7-2; D gene: NA; clone size: once; CDR3 protein: CASARAGYRTGELFF; CDR3 DNA: TGTGCCAGCGCTAGGGCGGGATATCGTACCGGGGAGCTGTTTTTT
J gene: TRBJ1-2; V gene: TRBV19; D gene: NA; clone size: NA; CDR3 protein: CASSIGGFRDYGYTF; CDR3 DNA: TGTGCCAGTAGTATTGGCGGATTTCGGGACTATGGCTACACCTTC
J gene: TRBJ2-3; V gene: TRBV6-5; D gene: TRBD2; clone size: NA; CDR3 protein: CASSYVGGATDTQYF; CDR3 DNA: TGTGCCAGCAGTTACGTCGGGGGGGCCACAGATACGCAGTATTTT
J gene: TRBJ1-5; V gene: TRBV11-3; D gene: TRBD1; clone size: NA; CDR3 protein: CASSFGTGVYSNQPQHF; CDR3 DNA: TGTGCCAGCAGCTTCGGGACAGGGGTCTATAGCAATCAGCCCCAGCATTTT
J gene: TRBJ2-7; V gene: TRBV7-7; D gene: NA; clone size: NA; CDR3 protein: CASSLAAGGPGSEQYF; CDR3 DNA: TGTGCCAGCAGCTTAGCGGCAGGAGGGCCCGGTTCCGAGCAGTACTTC
J gene: TRBJ1-2; V gene: TRBV25-1; D gene: NA; clone size: few; CDR3 protein: CASSDGGRYGYTF; CDR3 DNA: TGTGCCAGCAGTGATGGAGGGCGCTATGGCTACACCTTC
J gene: TRBJ1-5; V gene: TRBV5-1; D gene: NA; clone size: few; CDR3 protein: CASSWGPQGGGQPQHF; CDR3 DNA: TGCGCCAGCAGCTGGGGGCCACAGGGCGGAGGTCAGCCCCAGCATTTT
J gene: TRBJ2-3; V gene: TRBV19; D gene: NA; clone size: NA; CDR3 protein: CASSMTTGSSRTDTQYF; CDR3 DNA: TGTGCCAGTAGTATGACGACAGGCTCGTCTCGCACAGATACGCAGTATTTT
J gene: TRBJ2-7; V gene: TRBV28; D gene: NA; clone size: NA; CDR3 protein: CASSPYLDRTEQYF; CDR3 DNA: TGTGCCAGCAGTCCCTACTTGGACAGAACCGAGCAGTACTTC
J gene: TRBJ2-1; V gene: TRBV6-6; D gene: TRBD2; clone size: few; CDR3 protein: CASSSPGEGGNEQFF; CDR3 DNA: TGTGCCAGCAGCTCCCCCGGGGAGGGTGGGAATGAGCAGTTCTTC
J gene: TRBJ1-1; V gene: TRBV2; D gene: TRBD1; clone size: NA; CDR3 protein: CASSVRGLITEAFF; CDR3 DNA: TGTGCCAGCAGTGTCAGGGGGCTGATCACTGAAGCTTTCTTT
J gene: TRBJ2-7; V gene: TRBV6-1; D gene: TRBD1; clone size: NA; CDR3 protein: CASVHGTELLEQYF; CDR3 DNA: TGTGCCAGCGTTCACGGGACAGAATTGCTGGAGCAGTACTTC
J gene: TRBJ1-1; V gene: TRBV2; D gene: NA; clone size: once; CDR3 protein: CASNRRGPNTEAFF; CDR3 DNA: TGTGCCAGCAATCGGCGGGGGCCGAACACTGAAGCTTTCTTT
J gene: TRBJ1-1; V gene: TRBV14; D gene: TRBD1; clone size: NA; CDR3 protein: CASSQLGGNTEAFF; CDR3 DNA: TGTGCCAGCAGCCAACTAGGGGGCAACACTGAAGCTTTCTTT
J gene: TRBJ2-7; V gene: TRBV4-3; D gene: TRBD2; clone size: NA; CDR3 protein: CASSQDSSGSYEQYF; CDR3 DNA: TGCGCCAGCAGCCAAGATTCTAGCGGATCCTACGAGCAGTACTTC
J gene: TRBJ2-1; V gene: TRBV7-9; D gene: TRBD1; clone size: NA; CDR3 protein: CASSSTGDHNEQFF; CDR3 DNA: TGTGCCAGCAGCTCGACAGGGGACCACAATGAGCAGTTCTTC
J gene: TRBJ1-1; V gene: TRBV18; D gene: NA; clone size: NA; CDR3 protein: CASSPLPRGEAFF; CDR3 DNA: TGTGCCAGCTCACCACTCCCCAGGGGTGAAGCTTTCTTT
J gene: TRBJ1-5; V gene: TRBV19; D gene: TRBD1; clone size: NA; CDR3 protein: CASSITGAFGQPQHF; CDR3 DNA: TGTGCCAGTAGTATTACAGGGGCCTTTGGACAGCCCCAGCATTTT
J gene: TRBJ2-3; V gene: TRBV6-4; D gene: NA; clone size: few; CDR3 protein: CASSRLGGTSDTQYF; CDR3 DNA: TGTGCCAGCAGTCGACTAGGGGGCACGTCAGATACGCAGTATTTT
J gene: TRBJ2-7; V gene: TRBV6-5; D gene: NA; clone size: once; CDR3 protein: CASRYRSSYEQYF; CDR3 DNA: TGTGCCAGCAGATACAGGAGCTCCTACGAGCAGTACTTC
J gene: TRBJ1-2; V gene: TRBV7-8; D gene: TRBD1; clone size: NA; CDR3 protein: CASSDRGLRDYTF; CDR3 DNA: TGTGCCAGCAGCGACAGGGGGCTCAGGGACTACACCTTC
J gene: TRBJ1-3; V gene: TRBV9; D gene: NA; clone size: NA; CDR3 protein: CASSPPGGNTIYF; CDR3 DNA: TGTGCCAGCAGCCCCCCCGGGGGAAACACCATATATTTT